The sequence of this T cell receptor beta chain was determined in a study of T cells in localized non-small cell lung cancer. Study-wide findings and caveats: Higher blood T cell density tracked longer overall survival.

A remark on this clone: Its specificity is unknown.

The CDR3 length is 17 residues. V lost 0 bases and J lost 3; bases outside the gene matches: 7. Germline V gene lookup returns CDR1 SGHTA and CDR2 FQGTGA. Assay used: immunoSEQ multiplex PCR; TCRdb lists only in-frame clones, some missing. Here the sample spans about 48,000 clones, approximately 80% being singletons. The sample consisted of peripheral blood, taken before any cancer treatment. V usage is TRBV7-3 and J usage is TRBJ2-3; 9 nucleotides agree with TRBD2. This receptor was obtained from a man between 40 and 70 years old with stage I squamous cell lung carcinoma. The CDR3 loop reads CASSLTPLAGRTDTQYF. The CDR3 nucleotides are TGTGCCAGCAGCTTAACCCCTCTAGCGGGGAGGACAGATACGCAGTATTTT.